These 7 T cell receptor beta chains share one sample of origin, sequenced in a study of human T cells and chemical hapten exposure. TCRdb independently ran MiXCR on the RACE reads; one entry per CDR3 protein. The sample has 79,000 or so distinct CDR3 sequences; more than 30% are singletons. The sample's time point: patch test 1, 2 weeks after DPC sensitization. Treatment defined: therapeutic diphenylcyclopropenone sensitization with weekly scalp DPC. The sample here was whole blood, taken in connection with sensitization to the hapten diphenylcyclopropenone (DPC). Source of these receptors: a man aged 40-49 years with alopecia areata. Some clones in this sample may be carry-over from other donors' samples.

The CDR3, as DNA: TGCAGTGCGGCGGACAGGGCGACTGAAGCTTTCTTT. Encoded protein: CSAADRATEAFF. The gene calls are TRBV20-1 and TRBJ1-1; TRBD1 matches 8 bases. The CDR3 has 12 residues. Trimming removed 6 bases from V and 5 bases from J; junction bases left unmatched: 5. The germline CDR1 and CDR2 sequences are DFQATT and SNEGSKA (reference sequence).

The chain combines TRBV7-3 with TRBJ2-2; D possibly corresponds to TRBD2 (6 bases). V was cut by 5 bases and J by 4 bases, with 14 bases left in between. The CDR3 has 15 residues. Germline V CDR1 and CDR2: SGHTA, FQGTGA. The CDR3 bases are TGTGCCAGCAGCCAGACGCGGGACGGCACCGGGGAGCTGTTTTTT. It translates to CASSQTRDGTGELFF.

This clonotype has just a few counts. The chain joins TRBV7-2 to TRBJ2-5; 12 bases are a match to TRBD2. The V segment lost 5 bases and the J segment 5 bases; nucleotides outside the gene matches: 9. Germline V gives CDR1 SGHTA, CDR2 FQGNSA. The CDR3 runs to 16 residues. Here the CDR3 reads CASSRRLAGVMETQYF. Written as DNA, the CDR3 is TGTGCCAGCAGCCGCAGACTAGCGGGAGTAATGGAGACCCAGTACTTC.

V gene TRBV12-3 or TRBV12-4 combines with J gene TRBJ2-1; D is ambiguous. The CDR3 runs 12 residues. Trimming removed 1 base from V and 7 bases from J, with 5 bases in between. The CDR3 loop is CASSLDRNEQFF. The CDR3 nucleotides are TGTGCCAGCAGTTTAGATCGGAATGAGCAGTTCTTC.

The rearrangement uses TRBV28 and TRBJ2-1, with TRBD1 identical over 7 bases. The CDR3 loop spans 16 amino acids. CDR1 and CDR2 from the germline V gene are MDHEN and SYDVKM. The V segment lost 4 bases and the J segment 4 bases; nucleotides outside the gene matches: 10. The CDR3 spells CASSSRQGLNYNEQFF. CDR3 coding DNA: TGTGCCAGCAGTTCCCGACAGGGATTAAATTACAATGAGCAGTTCTTC.

This chain uses TRBV9 with TRBJ2-5; 9 bases align to TRBD2. Trimming removed 0 bases from V and 2 bases from J; junction bases left unmatched: 8. Germline lookup yields CDR1 SGDLS and CDR2 YYNGEE. CDR3 length equals 17 residues. For the CDR3, the DNA is TGTGCCAGCAGCGTAGCTACGGCGGGAGGGTCTCAAGAGACCCAGTACTTC. This sequence encodes CASSVATAGGSQETQYF.

This clonotype was observed a few times. This chain uses TRBV29-1 with TRBJ1-2; D unresolved. The CDR3 is made up of 12 amino acids. In germline, CDR1 is SQVTM, CDR2 ANQGSEA. V gave up 6 bases and J gave up 6 bases, with 14 bases separating them. The DNA of the CDR3 is TGCAGCGTATCCGGTCGCGGTAATGGCTACACCTTC. Amino acids: CSVSGRGNGYTF.